The 25 T cell receptor beta chains below were found in one sample sequenced in a study of CD4 T cells in relation to SARS-CoV-2 and coronaviruses. Clones were read by immunoSEQ multiplex PCR, and TCRdb kept only the in-frame ones, dropping some. Of about 38,000 clones detected, around 89% appear once; the ten largest clones hold 9.2%. The specimen sequenced was memory CD4+ T cells from PBMCs. The receptors come from an adult with COVID-19.

The chain has TRBV28 and TRBJ1-1, with 8 bases that match TRBD1. Per germline, CDR1 MDHEN and CDR2 SYDVKM. The junction had 5 bases not matched to a gene; V was cut back by 8 bases and J by 6 bases. The CDR3 contains 12 residues. CDR3 region: CASSQGASEAFF. Written as DNA, the CDR3 is TGTGCCAGCTCCCAGGGGGCGTCTGAAGCTTTCTTT.

The table lists this clone with a few counts. J is TRBJ1-2 and V is TRBV29-1; 10 nucleotides align to TRBD1. The CDR3 runs 15 residues. The V gene's germline CDR1 is SQVTM and CDR2 ANQGSEA. J was trimmed by 7 bases and V by 4 bases; bases with no gene match: 12. CDR3 loop: CSVVTTGGSGSGYTF. CDR3 in DNA: TGCAGCGTTGTAACGACAGGGGGCTCAGGTAGTGGCTACACCTTC.

J is TRBJ1-6 and V is TRBV14; a possible D gene is TRBD1 (6 bases). The CDR3 runs to 15 residues. In germline, CDR1 is SGHDN, CDR2 FVKESK. Trimming removed 2 bases at V and 6 bases at J, with 11 bases between. The CDR3 DNA sequence: TGTGCCAGCAGCCAAACCCAGGGGCTTAATTCACCCCTCCACTTT. Translated, it gives CASSQTQGLNSPLHF.

This rearrangement joins TRBV11-3 to TRBJ2-1; D is possibly TRBD2 (6 bases). Germline-derived CDR1 and CDR2 are SGHNT and YENEEA. The CDR3 loop spans 15 amino acids. V gave up 5 bases and J gave up 8 bases, with 19 bases separating them. This CDR3 is CASSPTGESYYEQFF. CDR3 in DNA: TGTGCCAGCAGCCCAACGGGGGAATCCTATTATGAGCAGTTCTTC.

This clone was detected once. Here the CDR3 reads CASSFWVKAGGPGELFF. For the CDR3, the DNA is TGTGCCAGCAGTTTCTGGGTTAAAGCGGGGGGTCCCGGGGAGCTGTTTTTT. The chain is built from TRBV28 and TRBJ2-2; 9 nucleotides match TRBD2. The ends lost 3 bases at V and 6 bases at J; junction bases unmatched: 11. Germline CDR1 MDHEN, CDR2 SYDVKM. The CDR3 has 17 residues.

This chain joins TRBV6-6 and TRBJ2-1; TRBD2 matches at 7 bases. In germline, CDR1 is MNHNY, CDR2 SVGAGI (reference sequence). The CDR3 totals 16 residues. The V gene end was trimmed by 5 bases and the J gene end by 0 bases; junction bases not matched to a gene: 7. The CDR3 is CASSKGTTGSYNEQFF. The DNA for the CDR3 is TGTGCCAGCAGTAAGGGGACTACCGGCTCCTACAATGAGCAGTTCTTC.

This chain links TRBV5-5 with TRBJ2-1; 8 bases are a match to TRBD1. Germline V CDR1 and CDR2: SGHKS, YYEKEE (reference sequence). CDR3 length: 15 amino acids. With V trimmed by 2 bases and J by 2 bases, 3 bases remained unmatched. Here the CDR3 DNA reads TGTGCCAGCAGCTTAAGGGACAGGCCCTACAATGAGCAGTTCTTC. As protein: CASSLRDRPYNEQFF.

The chain recombines TRBV14 with TRBJ2-2; 7 nucleotides agree with TRBD2. V trimming: 6 bases; J trimming: 2 bases; junction bases outside the gene matches: 3. The CDR3 consists of 14 residues. Germline V gives CDR1 SGHDN, CDR2 FVKESK. The CDR3 loop reads CASRRGLNTGELFF. The CDR3 coding sequence is TGTGCCAGCAGGCGGGGGTTAAACACCGGGGAGCTGTTTTTT.

The chain carries TRBV20-1 and TRBJ1-5; possibly TRBD1 for D (6 bases). V was pared by 0 bases and J by 13 bases, with 10 bases between. The CDR3 has 11 amino acids. The V gene's germline CDR1 is DFQATT and CDR2 SNEGSKA (reference sequence). The CDR3 spells CSARDTGPQHF. CDR3 coding DNA: TGCAGTGCTAGAGACACAGGGCCACAGCATTTT.

This clone has only a few counts. V usage is TRBV5-1 and J usage is TRBJ1-2; D call uncertain. This CDR3 is built from 14 residues. The germline CDR1 and CDR2 sequences are SGHRS and YFSETQ. With 1 base removed from V and 5 bases from J, the gap between germline ends came to 12 bases. CDR3 coding DNA: TGCGCCAGCAGCTTGTCCGCTGAACTTTATGGCTACACCTTC. It encodes CASSLSAELYGYTF.

The chain joins TRBV6-6 to TRBJ1-1, with D tentatively TRBD1 (6 bases). CDR3 length equals 14 residues. CDR1 and CDR2 from the germline V gene are MNHNY and SVGAGI (reference sequence). Trimming cost V 6 bases and J 3 bases, with 14 bases left between them. The CDR3 region has the DNA TGTGCCAGCAGCCGAGACGGGGGCGACACTGAAGCTTTCTTT. Translation: CASSRDGGDTEAFF.

V is TRBV5-8 and J is TRBJ1-5; D is unclear. This CDR3 spans 14 amino acids. The germline V gene has CDR1 SGHTS and CDR2 YDEGEE. Deletions cut 0 bases from V and 1 base from J, with 5 bases between. The DNA for the CDR3 is TGTGCCAGCAGCTTGGGGGTGAGCAATCAGCCCCAGCATTTT. It codes for CASSLGVSNQPQHF.

The V and J genes are TRBV24-1 and TRBJ2-3, with TRBD1 matching 8 bases. The CDR3 is made up of 13 amino acids. The V segment lost 9 bases and the J segment 0 bases; nucleotides outside the gene matches: 1. Germline V CDR1 and CDR2: KGHDR, SFDVKD. CDR3 coding DNA: TGTGCCACCGGGACAGGTAGCACAGATACGCAGTATTTT. It encodes CATGTGSTDTQYF.

The rearrangement links TRBV7-2 to TRBJ2-3; D gene unclear. Trimming took 6 bases from V and 9 from J, leaving 13 bases between them. Germline CDR1 and CDR2: SGHTA and FQGNSA. This CDR3 region has 12 residues. The CDR3: CASRQLRETQYF. The CDR3 DNA reads as TGTGCCAGCAGACAACTCCGTGAAACGCAGTATTTT.

The V gene is TRBV2, the J gene TRBJ1-6; 8 bases line up with TRBD1. V was clipped by 9 bases and J by 8 bases; unmatched bases: 6. There are 13 residues in the CDR3. The germline V gene has CDR1 SNHLY and CDR2 FYNNEI. The CDR3 DNA reads as TGTGCCAGGGGCGGACAGGGTGATTCACCCCTCCACTTT. Its protein product is CARGGQGDSPLHF.

The CDR3 coding sequence is TGTGCCAGCAGTCCCCAGGACGGCGCCGAAGCTTTCTTT. It yields the protein CASSPQDGAEAFF. J is TRBJ1-1 and V is TRBV27; D not resolved. The V end was cut by 5 bases, the J end by 8 bases, with 15 bases between. The CDR3 runs 13 residues. Germline V CDR1 and CDR2: MNHEY, SMNVEV (reference sequence).

V usage is TRBV5-4 and J usage is TRBJ2-6; D uncertain. CDR3 size: 15 residues. The ends were cut back, 5 bases at V and 0 bases at J, with 9 bases in the middle. Germline CDR1 reads SGHNT; CDR2 reads YYREEE (reference sequence). Here the CDR3 DNA reads TGTGCCAGCAGTCTGATCAGCTCTGGGGCCAACGTCCTGACTTTC. This gives the protein CASSLISSGANVLTF.

The rearrangement uses TRBV2 and TRBJ2-2; TRBD1 aligns across 10 bases. In germline, CDR1 is SNHLY, CDR2 FYNNEI. The trim removed 7 bases at V and 7 bases at J, leaving 6 bases unmatched. This CDR3 contains 14 residues. The CDR3 spells CASIDGTGVGELFF. The DNA of the CDR3 is TGTGCCAGCATCGACGGGACAGGGGTCGGGGAGCTGTTTTTT. The full variable domain, in which reference TRBV2 and TRBJ2-2 provide the parts outside the CDR3, is EPEVTQTPSHQVTQMGQEVILRCVPISNHLYFYWYRQILGQKVEFLVSFYNNEISEKSEIFDDQFSVERPDGSNFTLKIRSTKLEDSAMYFCASIDGTGVGELFFGEGSRLTVL.

The chain joins TRBV28 to TRBJ2-3, with D uncertain. The germline gives CDR1 MDHEN, CDR2 SYDVKM. With 3 bases removed from V and 6 bases from J, the gap between germline ends came to 13 bases. This CDR3 has 14 residues. The CDR3 sequence is CASSFMLLSDTQYF. The CDR3 nucleotides read TGTGCCAGCAGTTTTATGCTCCTGAGTGATACGCAGTATTTT.

J is TRBJ2-2 and V is TRBV11-2; TRBD1 matches 8 bases. The CDR3 length is 15 residues. After removal of 5 bases from V and 3 bases from J, the junction contained 5 bases not matched to a gene. CDR1 and CDR2 from the germline V gene are SGHAT and FQNNGV. This CDR3 reads CASSTRTGYTGELFF. Here the CDR3 DNA reads TGTGCCAGCAGCACGAGGACAGGGTACACCGGGGAGCTGTTTTTT.

The J gene is TRBJ2-7, the V gene TRBV20-1; D is uncertain. CDR1 is DFQATT, CDR2 SNEGSKA, per germline (reference sequence). The CDR3 sequence is 11 residues long. Between the trimmed V and J ends, which lost 1 base and 7 bases, there was a span of 8 bases. CDR3 sequence (DNA): TGCAGTGCTAGAGGGACCCTTGAGCAGTACTTC. Amino acid sequence: CSARGTLEQYF.

The rearrangement joins TRBV6-5 to TRBJ1-5; D remains unclear. This CDR3 has 13 residues. Trimming stripped 5 bases from V and 6 bases from J, with 11 bases between. Looked up from germline, CDR1 is MNHEY and CDR2 is SVGAGI. DNA for the CDR3: TGTGCCAGCAGTCCCCGAGAGTTTCAGCCCCAGCATTTT. Translated, it gives CASSPREFQPQHF.

The chain recombines TRBV5-1 with TRBJ2-1, with 9 bases that match TRBD1. The germline V gene has CDR1 SGHRS and CDR2 YFSETQ. This CDR3 is 16 amino acids long. V lost 0 bases to trimming and J lost 2 bases; unmatched junction nucleotides: 3. Written as DNA, the CDR3 is TGCGCCAGCAGCTTGGCCGGACAGGGGCCCTACAATGAGCAGTTCTTC. Its translation is CASSLAGQGPYNEQFF.

This clone was picked up one time. For the CDR3, the DNA is TGCGCCAGCAGGAACATGGCAACTAATGAAAAACTGTTTTTT. This translates into CASRNMATNEKLFF. The V gene is TRBV10-2, the J gene TRBJ1-4; no clear D gene. The CDR3 length is 14 residues. CDR1 and CDR2 from the germline V gene are WSHSY and SAAADI. V shed 6 bases and J shed 0 bases, with 8 bases lying between them.

The CDR3 reads CASWTAPSGANVLTF. The CDR3 nucleotides read TGTGCCAGCTGGACGGCTCCCTCTGGGGCCAACGTCCTGACTTTC. The J gene is TRBJ2-6, the V gene TRBV7-9; D remains unclear. The V end was cut by 8 bases, the J end by 0 bases, with 11 bases between. CDR3 length: 15 residues. Per the germline V gene, CDR1 is SEHNR and CDR2 is FQNEAQ (reference sequence).